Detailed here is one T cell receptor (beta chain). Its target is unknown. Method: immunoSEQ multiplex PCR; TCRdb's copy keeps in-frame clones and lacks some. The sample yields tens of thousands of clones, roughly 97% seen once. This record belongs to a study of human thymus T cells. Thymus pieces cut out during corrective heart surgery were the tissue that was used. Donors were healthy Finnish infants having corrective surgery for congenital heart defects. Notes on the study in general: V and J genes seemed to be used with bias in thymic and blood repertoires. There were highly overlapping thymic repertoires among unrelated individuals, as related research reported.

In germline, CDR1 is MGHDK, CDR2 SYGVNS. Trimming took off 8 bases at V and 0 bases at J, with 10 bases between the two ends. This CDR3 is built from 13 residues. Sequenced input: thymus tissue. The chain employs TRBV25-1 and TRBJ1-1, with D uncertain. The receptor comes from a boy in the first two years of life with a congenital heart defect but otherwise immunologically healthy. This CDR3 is CASRGLMNTEAFF. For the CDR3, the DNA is TGTGCCAGCCGGGGATTGATGAACACTGAAGCTTTCTTT.